The next 10 T cell receptor beta chains were all read from a single sample in a study of blood T cells in healthy people across ages (dated by TCRdb to between 2014 and 2017). The library was generated by 5' RACE. The listed sequencing device is Illumina HiSeq 2500. A second roughly 6 to 12 cycle PCR used a sample-barcoded 5' primer and a J-beta primer mix. The raw public reads went through TCRdb reprocessing: fastp at Q25, MiXCR clone calling, in-frame beta chains kept. Identical CDR3 protein sequences are pooled into one entry, listed with their most common genes and DNA. The sample contains about 1,600,000 distinct CDR3 sequences, roughly 45% of them found a single time. Clones ranked in the top ten supply 7.9% of the sample. Sequenced input: blood. The receptor set was obtained from a woman between 18 and 30 years old in good health.

The chain uses TRBV3-1 and TRBJ1-2; D is undetermined. This CDR3 is 14 amino acids long. The V end was cut by 1 base, the J end by 9 bases, with 15 bases between. Per the germline V gene, CDR1 is LGHDT and CDR2 is YNNKEL (reference sequence). The CDR3 is CASSQGSGTSSYTF. The DNA of the CDR3 is TGTGCCAGCAGCCAAGGGTCAGGTACGAGCAGCTACACCTTC.

The genes are TRBV28 and TRBJ1-6; the match to TRBD1 covers 7 bases. Unmatched junction bases numbered 17, after V lost 11 bases and J lost 13 bases. The germline V gene has CDR1 MDHEN and CDR2 SYDVKM. CDR3 length equals 14 residues. The DNA of the CDR3 is TGTGCCGAACGAGGACAGGACCCGTTCGGGCCCCTCCACTTT. Protein product: CAERGQDPFGPLHF.

The J gene is TRBJ1-1, the V gene TRBV6-1, with TRBD1 identical over 7 bases. V was clipped by 5 bases and J by 10 bases; unmatched bases: 13. Germline values: CDR1 MNHNS, CDR2 SASEGT. This CDR3 contains 14 residues. The CDR3 protein is CASSLSRTGLGAFF. CDR3 sequence (DNA): TGTGCCAGCAGTTTATCGAGGACAGGCCTGGGAGCTTTCTTT.

The sample holds a few counts of this clonotype. V gene TRBV20-1 combines with J gene TRBJ2-3; 10 nucleotides align to TRBD2. Looked up from germline, CDR1 is DFQATT and CDR2 is SNEGSKA (reference sequence). The junction had 2 bases not matched to a gene; V was cut back by 6 bases and J by 2 bases. The length of the CDR3 is 13 residues. Here the CDR3 reads CSALAGVTDTQYF. The CDR3 bases are TGCAGTGCCCTAGCGGGGGTCACAGATACGCAGTATTTT.

This chain links TRBV5-1 with TRBJ1-2; D may be TRBD1 (6 bases). Trimming took off 3 bases at V and 0 bases at J, with 12 bases between the two ends. The CDR3 runs to 15 residues. Germline CDR1 and CDR2: SGHRS and YFSETQ. The CDR3 DNA follows: TGCGCCAGCAGCTGGAAGACAGGTTCTAACTATGGCTACACCTTC. Translated, it gives CASSWKTGSNYGYTF.

The chain has TRBV20-1 and TRBJ1-1; D gene unclear. Deletions cut 1 base from V and 8 bases from J, with 23 bases between. This CDR3 is built from 16 residues. Germline V CDR1 and CDR2: DFQATT, SNEGSKA (reference sequence). The CDR3 sequence is CSARGEPGLGGSEAFF. CDR3 DNA: TGCAGTGCTAGAGGGGAGCCGGGTCTCGGCGGCTCCGAAGCTTTCTTT.

This clonotype was detected only once. This sequence joins TRBV13 and TRBJ1-6; 8 bases align to TRBD1. The CDR3 spans 17 residues. Germline loops: CDR1 PRHDT, CDR2 FYEKMQ (reference sequence). The J segment lost 9 bases and the V segment lost 2 bases, leaving 12 bases of the junction unmatched. The DNA of the CDR3 is TGTGCCAGCAGCTTATTTGGTGGCCAGGGGGCTTCTTCACCCCTCCACTTT. It codes for CASSLFGGQGASSPLHF.

The table lists this clonotype with many counts. The chain recombines TRBV20-1 with TRBJ2-2; 8 bases match TRBD2. The CDR3 sequence is 17 residues long. Germline CDR1 DFQATT, CDR2 SNEGSKA (reference sequence). Unmatched junction bases numbered 10, after V lost 0 bases and J lost 4 bases. Here the CDR3 reads CSARDHGRAASTGELFF. Here the CDR3 DNA reads TGCAGTGCTAGAGATCACGGGAGGGCCGCGAGCACCGGGGAGCTGTTTTTT.

Only a few counts were recorded for this clonotype. CDR3 coding DNA: TGTGCCATCAGTGCATCCGGGGGGGACAGGGCCTACGAGCAGTACTTC. Its protein product is CAISASGGDRAYEQYF. The rearrangement links TRBV10-3 to TRBJ2-7; D perhaps matches TRBD1 (9 bases). The germline CDR1 and CDR2 sequences are ENHRY and SYGVKD. CDR3 size: 16 residues. Trimming took 4 bases from V and 2 from J, leaving 18 bases between them.

This sequence joins TRBV7-9 and TRBJ2-7, with 13 positions matching TRBD2. V was clipped by 5 bases and J by 2 bases; unmatched bases: 6. Per germline, CDR1 SEHNR and CDR2 FQNEAQ (reference sequence). CDR3 length: 16 amino acids. Here the CDR3 DNA reads TGTGCCAGCAGCCCTAGGGGACTAGCGGGACCCTACGAGCAGTACTTC. Its translation: CASSPRGLAGPYEQYF.